The clone carrying this T cell receptor beta chain was detected only a few times. The data derive from a study of CD8 T cells in ankylosing spondylitis. The CDR3 contains 11 residues. The germline V and J ends were trimmed by 4 bases and 7 bases, with 10 bases remaining between them. Germline V gene sequence: CDR1 SQVTM, CDR2 ANQGSEA. TCRdb independently ran MiXCR on the 5' RACE reads; one entry per CDR3 protein. This sample has around 280,000 distinct CDR3 sequences, with 20% found just once. The receptor's source is a male donor with ankylosing spondylitis or in good health (not recorded which). Sequencing input: blood, either unsorted or a sorted T cell fraction (not recorded which). The chain uses TRBV29-1 and TRBJ1-1; possible D gene TRBD1, 6 bases. The CDR3 DNA reads TGCAGCGTTGGACAGGTCGGTGAAGCTTTCTTT. Protein product: CSVGQVGEAFF.